Given below is one TCR beta chain in context. What antigen it recognizes has not been identified. Base qualities are missing; no much larger clone stands one base away. The treatment or condition label, as the study defines it: in vitro stimulation with specific CMV peptide epitopes to enrich CMV-specific T cells. The data are from a study of T cell repertoires in cytomegalovirus infection (dated by TCRdb to about 2019). About the investigation overall: Recently identified HLA-C-restricted CMV epitopes, whose presentation resists viral immunomodulation, were targeted by peptide stimulations together with well-studied HLA-B-restricted epitopes. Donor HLA type was relevant to the analysis, as public TCR beta signatures indicated carriage of CMV infection together with the matching HLA type.

TCRdb lists the instrument as Illumina HiSeq 1500. The public sequencing data were trimmed at Q25 with fastp and processed into clonotypes with MiXCR by TCRdb, which kept only in-frame beta chains. Merged by CDR3 protein, the rows form single entries marked with the most common genes and DNA. This sample comprises about 770,000 distinct CDR3 sequences, almost 30% of them detected only once. The biggest ten clones account for about an eighth of the sample. A distance of 14 bases separates the germline ends of V and J, which lose 6 bases and 1 base respectively. The CDR3, from cysteine to phenylalanine, totals 15 residues. Of all the DNA, just the CDR3 is kept, 45 bases in frame from base 1. What the authors observed across the whole study: The ex vivo response was dominated by HLA-C-restricted CMV-specific TCR beta clonotypes, which also provided the single most frequent clonotype in two of eight donors. Carriers of CMV infection plus the relevant HLA type were discriminated by the cumulative frequency of public TCR beta family members in the study cohort and in an independent roughly 370-donor cohort.

The chain uses TRBV12-3 or TRBV12-4 and TRBJ2-3; there is no confident call for the D gene. This TCR derives from a human donor in good health (CMV status not recorded). Some clones in this sample may be carry-over from other donors' samples. The source was cultured CD8+ T cells from PBMCs, collected from culture after CMV antigen stimulation. The DNA sequence reads TGTGCCAGCAGCTCAATGCCTCCTGGCACAGATACGCAGTATTTT. Its protein reads: CASSSMPPGTDTQYF.